This T cell receptor (beta chain) derives from a study of cytomegalovirus exposure and HLA in healthy donors. Findings of the study overall: Several V segments, TRBV6-2 and TRBV6-3 among them, could not be told apart and were dropped. When analyzed later, a missense DCLRE1C variant was found to be linked to TCR beta V- and J-gene trimming. In a later analysis, common viral pathogens appeared linked to several of the most significant clusters. Available immune exposure information was restricted to CMV serostatus only.

The PCR had 60 Vbeta and 13 Jbeta primers. The repertoire was sequenced with immunoSEQ multiplex PCR; TCRdb's copy has only in-frame clones and lacks some. The data hold over 30,000 clones, with about 60% observed a single time. In regard to this clone: Its antigen is still unknown.

The germline V and J ends were trimmed by 6 bases and 5 bases, with 10 bases remaining between them. CDR3 length: 12 residues. Germline V lookup: CDR1 LNHDA, CDR2 SQIVND (reference sequence). The clonotype comes from a man aged 50 or older in good health and CMV-seropositive. The V and J genes are TRBV19 and TRBJ1-2, with a weak D call TRBD1 (5 bases). Sequenced sample: PBMCs. The CDR3 nucleotides are TGTGCCAGTAGCCCGCAGGGATATGGCTACACCTTC. Its translation: CASSPQGYGYTF.